The 25 T cell receptor beta chains in this list originate from one sample, sequenced in a study of cytomegalovirus exposure and HLA in healthy donors. Vbeta (60) and Jbeta (13) primers were used in the PCR. The method was immunoSEQ multiplex PCR; TCRdb's version includes in-frame clones alone and lacks a portion of them. The listing records tens of thousands of clones. The sample was PBMCs. The receptor set was obtained from a man younger than 45 in good health and CMV-seropositive.

The chain recombines TRBV2 with TRBJ1-4, with TRBD1 matching over 8 bases. The CDR3 sequence is 14 residues long. The junction had 3 bases not matched to a gene; V was cut back by 4 bases and J by 5 bases. CDR1 is SNHLY and CDR2 is FYNNEI in the germline V gene. The CDR3, as DNA: TGTGCCAGCAGTGTCCACAGGGGGAATGAAAAACTGTTTTTT. Translation: CASSVHRGNEKLFF.

This sequence joins TRBV4-1 and TRBJ2-7; D not resolved. The CDR3 covers 14 residues. Looked up from germline, CDR1 is MGHRA and CDR2 is YSYEKL. The V end was cut by 1 base, the J end by 0 bases, with 7 bases between. DNA for the CDR3: TGCGCCAGCAGCCAAGTTCGTAGCTCCTACGAGCAGTACTTC. Protein: CASSQVRSSYEQYF.

The chain employs TRBV15 and TRBJ1-1; perhaps TRBD1 as D (5 bases). Germline CDR1 is LNHNV and CDR2 is YYDKDF (reference sequence). CDR3 size: 15 residues. The V end was cut by 1 base, the J end by 1 base, with 10 bases between. Written as DNA, the CDR3 is TGTGCCACCAGCAGAGGTGGGACTGGGAACACTGAAGCTTTCTTT. As protein: CATSRGGTGNTEAFF.

Details on this clone: A read error may produce the germline difference seen at one junction end. The V call is TRBV7-3, the J call TRBJ2-2; 9 nucleotides agree with TRBD1. Germline V gene sequence: CDR1 SGHTA, CDR2 FQGTGA. This CDR3 has 18 residues. The CDR3 sequence: CASSLTGTGRFRTGELFF. The DNA of the CDR3 is TGTGCCAGCAGCCTAACCGGGACAGGGAGGTTCCGTACCGGGGAGCTGTTTTTT.

This rearrangement joins TRBV12-5 to TRBJ2-1; 12 nucleotides agree with TRBD2. With 2 bases clipped from V and 2 bases from J, the junction kept 16 bases outside the gene matches. The CDR3 totals 21 residues. Germline V gene data show CDR1 as LGHNT and CDR2 as FRNRAP. In nucleotides, the CDR3 is TGTGCTAGTGGTTTGTCACGGAACAAAACTAGCGGGGGGACTACCTACAATGAGCAGTTCTTC. Residues: CASGLSRNKTSGGTTYNEQFF.

V gene TRBV7-2 combines with J gene TRBJ1-1; 8 positions agree with TRBD1. Germline-derived CDR1 and CDR2 are SGHTA and FQGNSA. J was trimmed by 1 base and V by 5 bases; bases with no gene match: 6. The length of the CDR3 is 15 residues. In DNA form, the CDR3 reads TGTGCCAGCAGCCCTCGGACAGGGTCGAACACTGAAGCTTTCTTT. This codes for CASSPRTGSNTEAFF.

The chain is built from TRBV4-2 and TRBJ1-1; possible D gene TRBD1, 6 bases. This CDR3 has 14 residues. Per germline, CDR1 LGHNA and CDR2 YNFKEQ. V was clipped by 0 bases and J by 3 bases, with 8 bases between them. The CDR3 nucleotides read TGTGCCAGCAGCCAAGAACAGGGCTACACTGAAGCTTTCTTT. Encoded protein: CASSQEQGYTEAFF.

The gene calls are TRBV4-2 and TRBJ1-1; 11 bases fit TRBD1. The V gene end was trimmed by 5 bases and the J gene end by 3 bases; junction bases not matched to a gene: 11. CDR1 and CDR2 (germline): LGHNA, YNFKEQ. There are 17 residues in the CDR3. CDR3 nucleotides: TGTGCCAGCAGCGATGGGACAGGGGGAACTACAGACACTGAAGCTTTCTTT. It yields the protein CASSDGTGGTTDTEAFF.

The V and J genes are TRBV30 and TRBJ1-1; TRBD1 agrees at 7 bases. The CDR3 loop spans 14 amino acids. J was trimmed by 2 bases and V by 4 bases; bases with no gene match: 7. Germline V lookup: CDR1 GTSNPN, CDR2 SVGIG (reference sequence). CDR3 nucleotide sequence: TGTGCCTGGAACCTACAGGGGACCAACACTGAAGCTTTCTTT. It is translated as CAWNLQGTNTEAFF.

This rearrangement joins TRBV28 to TRBJ2-3; tentatively, D is TRBD1 (6 bases). V was pared by 5 bases and J by 6 bases, with 21 bases between. The CDR3 contains 16 residues. Germline CDR1 reads MDHEN; CDR2 reads SYDVKM. CDR3: CASSPQGTPRRDTQYF. The CDR3 DNA reads TGTGCCAGCAGTCCCCAGGGGACCCCCAGAAGGGATACGCAGTATTTT.

V and J are TRBV7-2 and TRBJ2-3; TRBD1 matches 10 bases. From germline, CDR1 is SGHTA and CDR2 FQGNSA. V lost 1 base to trimming and J lost 7 bases; unmatched junction nucleotides: 5. This CDR3 comprises 15 residues. The DNA for the CDR3 is TGTGCCAGCAGCTTAGGTGGGACAGGGGTAAATACGCAGTATTTT. Translated, it gives CASSLGGTGVNTQYF.

V is TRBV4-1 and J is TRBJ1-1; D is perhaps TRBD1 (6 bases). V lost 3 bases to trimming and J lost 0 bases, with 14 bases between them. The CDR3 covers 16 residues. Germline V gene lookup returns CDR1 MGHRA and CDR2 YSYEKL. CDR3 sequence: CASSQRTDYMNTEAFF. Here the CDR3 DNA reads TGCGCCAGCAGCCAGAGGACAGATTATATGAACACTGAAGCTTTCTTT.

The chain combines TRBV7-9 with TRBJ1-5; 9 bases are shared with TRBD1. V lost 5 bases and J lost 6; bases outside the gene matches: 5. The germline gives CDR1 SEHNR, CDR2 FQNEAQ (reference sequence). The CDR3 runs 14 residues. CDR3 in DNA: TGTGCCAGCAGCCCATCGACAGGGGGTCAGCCCCAGCATTTT. This codes for CASSPSTGGQPQHF. The full variable domain, in which reference TRBV7-9 and TRBJ1-5 provide the parts outside the CDR3, is DTGVSQNPRHKITKRGQNVTFRCDPISEHNRLYWYRQTLGQGPEFLTYFQNEAQLEKSRLLSDRFSAERPKGSFSTLEIQRTEQGDSAMYLCASSPSTGGQPQHFGDGTRLSIL.

The V and J genes are TRBV28 and TRBJ1-1, with 7 bases lining up with TRBD1. CDR3 length equals 15 residues. The V gene's germline CDR1 is MDHEN and CDR2 SYDVKM. The ends lost 4 bases at V and 0 bases at J; junction bases unmatched: 5. CDR3 DNA sequence: TGTGCCAGCAGTTCCGCCGACAGGGTGAACACTGAAGCTTTCTTT. It encodes CASSSADRVNTEAFF. The complete variable domain, with remaining parts taken from reference TRBV28 and TRBJ1-1, reads DVKVTQSSRYLVKRTGEKVFLECVQDMDHENMFWYRQDPGLGLRLIYFSYDVKMKEKGDIPEGYSVSREKKERFSLILESASTNQTSMYLCASSSADRVNTEAFFGQGTRLTVV.

J is TRBJ1-5 and V is TRBV2; possibly TRBD1 for D (6 bases). This CDR3 is 14 amino acids long. Trimming removed 4 bases at V and 4 bases at J, with 11 bases between. Looked up from germline, CDR1 is SNHLY and CDR2 is FYNNEI. This chain's CDR3 is CASSVLQGNQPQHF. In DNA, the CDR3 is TGTGCCAGCAGTGTACTACAGGGAAATCAGCCCCAGCATTTT. The full variable domain, with the rest looked up from reference TRBV2 and TRBJ1-5, is EPEVTQTPSHQVTQMGQEVILRCVPISNHLYFYWYRQILGQKVEFLVSFYNNEISEKSEIFDDQFSVERPDGSNFTLKIRSTKLEDSAMYFCASSVLQGNQPQHFGDGTRLSIL.

The J gene is TRBJ2-7, the V gene TRBV29-1; 8 nucleotides line up with TRBD1. V dropped 0 bases and J dropped 3; count of bases not matched to a gene: 7. The CDR3 has 15 residues. Germline loops: CDR1 SQVTM, CDR2 ANQGSEA. CDR3 coding DNA: TGCAGCGTTGAAGATCGACAGGGGATTCTCTACGAGCAGTACTTC. It codes for CSVEDRQGILYEQYF.

The chain employs TRBV5-8 and TRBJ1-5; tentatively, D is TRBD1 (6 bases). The germline V and J ends were trimmed by 5 bases and 1 base, with 10 bases remaining between them. CDR1 is SGHTS, CDR2 YDEGEE, per germline. The CDR3 has 14 amino acids. CDR3 residues: CASRTGQSNQPQHF. The CDR3 DNA sequence: TGTGCCAGCAGAACAGGACAGAGCAATCAGCCCCAGCATTTT.

The rearrangement links TRBV6-6 to TRBJ2-3; TRBD2 aligns across 7 bases. Germline CDR1 MNHNY, CDR2 SVGAGI (reference sequence). Trimming at V came to 6 bases and at J to 4 bases, leaving 4 bases not matched to a gene. The CDR3 is made up of 13 amino acids. The CDR3 sequence: CASRLRESDTQYF. CDR3 sequence (DNA): TGTGCCAGCAGATTGCGGGAGTCAGATACGCAGTATTTT.

The rearrangement joins TRBV5-4 to TRBJ1-1, with 7 bases identical to TRBD1. V dropped 0 bases and J dropped 4; count of bases not matched to a gene: 3. The CDR3 loop spans 14 amino acids. Germline lookup yields CDR1 SGHNT and CDR2 YYREEE (reference sequence). Here the CDR3 reads CASSLVGTVTEAFF. The CDR3 DNA sequence: TGTGCCAGCAGCTTGGTAGGGACAGTCACTGAAGCTTTCTTT. The full variable domain, its missing parts supplied by reference TRBV5-4 and TRBJ1-1, is ETGVTQSPTHLIKTRGQQVTLRCSSQSGHNTVSWYQQALGQGPQFIFQYYREEENGRGNFPPRFSGLQFPNYSSELNVNALELDDSALYLCASSLVGTVTEAFFGQGTRLTVV.

This chain connects TRBV12-5 to TRBJ2-1, with D possibly TRBD1 on 6 matching bases. CDR1 and CDR2 (germline): LGHNT, FRNRAP. V was pared by 10 bases and J by 5 bases, with 15 bases between. CDR3 size: 13 residues. CDR3 in amino acids: CAMIGGPDNEQFF. In DNA form, the CDR3 reads TGTGCTATGATAGGGGGTCCAGACAATGAGCAGTTCTTC.

The chain is built from TRBV19 and TRBJ1-1, with TRBD1 as a possible D gene (5 bases). Germline values: CDR1 LNHDA, CDR2 SQIVND (reference sequence). V lost 4 bases, J lost 5 bases, and 17 bases lay in between. This CDR3 is 15 amino acids long. As DNA, the CDR3 is TGTGCCAGTAGTACCGGTAGGGGCGCGGTGACTGAAGCTTTCTTT. The encoded protein is CASSTGRGAVTEAFF.

V gene TRBV29-1 combines with J gene TRBJ2-1; D is ambiguous. CDR1 is SQVTM, CDR2 ANQGSEA, per germline. The CDR3 consists of 13 residues. The V end was cut by 3 bases, the J end by 3 bases, with 9 bases between. CDR3 nucleotides: TGCAGCGTTGAGGTCCCGGGCTACAATGAGCAGTTCTTC. Residues: CSVEVPGYNEQFF.

The chain links TRBV4-2 to TRBJ1-2; 9 bases agree with TRBD1. The CDR3 contains 16 residues. J lost 6 bases, V lost 4 bases, and 12 bases had no gene match. Looked up from germline, CDR1 is LGHNA and CDR2 is YNFKEQ. CDR3 DNA sequence: TGTGCCAGCAGCCGAAGGACAGGGGATGTAATGAATGGCTACACCTTC. Translated: CASSRRTGDVMNGYTF.

The chain combines TRBV30 with TRBJ2-2; D is uncertain. The CDR3 spans 14 residues. V lost 0 bases, J lost 3 bases, and 8 bases lay in between. From germline, CDR1 is GTSNPN and CDR2 SVGIG (reference sequence). CDR3 sequence: CAWSVLQYTGELFF. CDR3 DNA: TGTGCCTGGAGTGTACTGCAATACACCGGGGAGCTGTTTTTT.

The gene calls are TRBV9 and TRBJ2-1, with TRBD2 as a possible D gene (6 bases). V lost 2 bases to trimming and J lost 12 bases, with 15 bases between them. The germline gives CDR1 SGDLS, CDR2 YYNGEE. CDR3 size: 13 residues. CDR3 DNA: TGTGCCAGCAGCGTCAAGGGGTGGGGGGTGCAGTTCTTC. As protein: CASSVKGWGVQFF.